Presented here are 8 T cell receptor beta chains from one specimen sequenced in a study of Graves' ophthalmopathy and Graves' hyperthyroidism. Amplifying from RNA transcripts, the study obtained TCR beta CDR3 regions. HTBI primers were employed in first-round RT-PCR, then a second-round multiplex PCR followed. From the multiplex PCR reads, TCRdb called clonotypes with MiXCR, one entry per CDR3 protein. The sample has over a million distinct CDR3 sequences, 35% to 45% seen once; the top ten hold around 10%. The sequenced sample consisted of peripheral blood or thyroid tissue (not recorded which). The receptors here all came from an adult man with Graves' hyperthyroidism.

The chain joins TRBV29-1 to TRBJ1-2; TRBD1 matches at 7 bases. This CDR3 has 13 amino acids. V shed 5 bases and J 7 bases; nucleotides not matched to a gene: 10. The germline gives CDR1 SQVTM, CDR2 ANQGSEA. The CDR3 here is CSVRVGTASGYTF. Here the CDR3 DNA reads TGCAGCGTTCGGGTCGGGACAGCTTCTGGCTACACCTTC.

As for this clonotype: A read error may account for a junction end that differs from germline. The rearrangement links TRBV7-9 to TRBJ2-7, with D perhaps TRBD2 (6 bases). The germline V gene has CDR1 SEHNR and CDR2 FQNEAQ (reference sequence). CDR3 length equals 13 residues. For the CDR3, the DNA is TGCGCCAGCAGCCGGGACTTTAACTACGAGCAGTACTTC. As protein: CASSRDFNYEQYF.

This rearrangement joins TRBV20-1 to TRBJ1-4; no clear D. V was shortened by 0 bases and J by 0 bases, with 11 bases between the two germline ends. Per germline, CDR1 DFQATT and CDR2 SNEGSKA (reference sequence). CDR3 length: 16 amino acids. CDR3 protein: CSARDWSRSTNEKLFF. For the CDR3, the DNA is TGCAGTGCTAGAGATTGGTCGAGATCAACTAATGAAAAACTGTTTTTT.

CDR3 bases: TGTGCCAGCAGCTTGGGATTCAGCGGGGGATACGAGCAGTACTTC. Translated, it gives CASSLGFSGGYEQYF. This chain uses TRBV5-6 with TRBJ2-7; 8 bases agree with TRBD2. This CDR3 has 15 residues. The germline gives CDR1 SGHDT, CDR2 YYEEEE. The junction had 6 bases not matched to a gene; V was cut back by 0 bases and J by 4 bases.

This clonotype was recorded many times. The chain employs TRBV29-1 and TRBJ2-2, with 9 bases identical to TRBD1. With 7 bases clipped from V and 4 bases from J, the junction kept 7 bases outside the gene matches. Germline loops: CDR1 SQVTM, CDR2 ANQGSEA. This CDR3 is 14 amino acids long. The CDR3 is CSGKDRGGTGELFF. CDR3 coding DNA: TGCAGCGGGAAGGACAGGGGAGGCACCGGGGAGCTGTTTTTT.

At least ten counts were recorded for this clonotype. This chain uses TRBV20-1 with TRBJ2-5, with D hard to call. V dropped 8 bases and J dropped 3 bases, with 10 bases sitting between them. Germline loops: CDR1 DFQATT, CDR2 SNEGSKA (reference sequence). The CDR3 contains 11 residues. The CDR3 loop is CSTQKEETQYF. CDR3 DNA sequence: TGCAGTACCCAAAAAGAAGAGACCCAGTACTTC.

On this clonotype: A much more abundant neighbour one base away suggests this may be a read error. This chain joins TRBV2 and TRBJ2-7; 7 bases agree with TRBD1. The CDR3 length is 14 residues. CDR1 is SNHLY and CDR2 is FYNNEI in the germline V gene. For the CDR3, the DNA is TGTGCCAGCAGAACTGGGACAGCTTCCTACGAGCATTACTTC. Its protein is CASRTGTASYEHYF.

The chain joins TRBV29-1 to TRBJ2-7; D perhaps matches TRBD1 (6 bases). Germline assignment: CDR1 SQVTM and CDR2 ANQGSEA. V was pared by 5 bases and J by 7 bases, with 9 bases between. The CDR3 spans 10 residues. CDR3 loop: CSVTRGEQYF. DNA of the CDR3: TGCAGCGTTACCAGGGGAGAGCAGTACTTC.